Listed below are T cell receptor beta chains from one sample, sequenced in a study of T cell changes during pregnancy in multiple sclerosis. Assay used: immunoSEQ multiplex PCR; TCRdb lists only in-frame clones, some missing. The sample records around 51,000 clones, about 92% being singletons. The sample in question was peripheral blood, obtained in the second trimester of pregnancy. All receptors come from a female donor with multiple sclerosis, enrolled in a pregnancy study. CDR3s leave out the opening cysteine and the closing phenylalanine or tryptophan.

CDR3 protein	V gene	J gene
ASSTQGRPYSGANVLT	TRBV5-4	TRBJ2-6
ASSLEGSNTEAF	TRBV5-1	TRBJ1-1
ASSHLEGWGPPYEQY	TRBV4-2	TRBJ2-7
ASSPTRRSPYNEQF	TRBV5-1	TRBJ2-1
ATSRFGITGLNIQY	TRBV15	TRBJ2-4
ASSLGARRTGGTGTQY	TRBV7-6	TRBJ2-5
ASSARTALGQPQH	TRBV6-1	TRBJ1-5
ASRFSGTDTQY	TRBV5-6	TRBJ2-3
ASSQDSRQGAGVYGYT	TRBV4-3	TRBJ1-2
ASSGTGASYEQY	TRBV28	TRBJ2-7
ASILGLTGAPNTGELF	TRBV21-1	TRBJ2-2
ASSLTGTGGYT	TRBV5-6	TRBJ1-2
AISDQGLEQETQY	TRBV10-3	TRBJ2-5
ASSSGRQVSYEQY	TRBV7-9	TRBJ2-7
ASSGPGHPYEQY	TRBV9	TRBJ2-7
ASRPSGVTLNEQF	TRBV19	TRBJ2-1
SVSVAGYTDTQY	TRBV29-1	TRBJ2-3
ASGPLRDGGETQY	TRBV6-1	TRBJ2-5
ASSVGLAGDEQF	TRBV7-7	TRBJ2-1
ASSLLGGVNGYT	TRBV28	TRBJ1-2
ASSEYLGTSANEQF	TRBV25-1	TRBJ2-1
ASTPGQANTEAF	TRBV19	TRBJ1-1
ASSSPFGGSYEQY	TRBV14	TRBJ2-7
ASSSPSGGGIVEQF	TRBV7-8	TRBJ2-1
ASSTGVETQY	TRBV28	TRBJ2-5
ASSQEKGAAQTYEQY	TRBV4-1	TRBJ2-7
ASRKNYQETQY	TRBV6-5	TRBJ2-5
ASSGLAPGYEQY	TRBV2	TRBJ2-7
ASSGRVFGNQPQH	TRBV19	TRBJ1-5
ASTPTGVSEAF	TRBV6-5	TRBJ1-1
ASSVTGEADTQY	TRBV9	TRBJ2-3
ASSGASAVTYEQY	TRBV7-6	TRBJ2-7
ASGVAYEQY	TRBV10-2	TRBJ2-7